These 23 T cell receptor beta chains were sequenced from one sample in a study of shared clonotypes between healthy human individuals. Using immunoSEQ multiplex PCR, the repertoire was profiled, and TCRdb retains in-frame clones only, with some absent. This table holds approximately 2,000,000 clones, about 90% found once. Sequenced: naive CD4+ T cells from PBMCs. Stated subset: CD45RA+ positively selected. The receptors were gathered from a man between 18 and 29 years old in good health. Some clones in this sample may be carry-over from other donors' samples.

The chain employs TRBV30 and TRBJ1-1; no clear D gene. In germline, CDR1 is GTSNPN, CDR2 SVGIG (reference sequence). Trimming shortened V by 7 bases and J by 7 bases, and 22 bases separated the two germline ends. This CDR3 has 14 residues. The CDR3 reads CASLSIRSPGEAFF. The DNA for the CDR3 is TGTGCCTCCCTCAGCATAAGGAGTCCTGGTGAAGCTTTCTTT.

V is TRBV7-6 and J is TRBJ2-1, with TRBD2 matching 10 bases. J was trimmed by 6 bases and V by 1 base; bases with no gene match: 6. Per germline, CDR1 SGHVS and CDR2 FNYEAQ. The CDR3 length is 16 residues. DNA for the CDR3: TGTGCCAGCAGCTTAGGTCCGAGCGGGAGGGGCAATGAGCAGTTCTTC. It translates to CASSLGPSGRGNEQFF.

The chain combines TRBV5-1 with TRBJ2-7; TRBD2 agrees at 11 bases. CDR3 length: 16 amino acids. V lost 0 bases to trimming and J lost 3 bases; unmatched junction nucleotides: 5. Germline V gene sequence: CDR1 SGHRS, CDR2 YFSETQ. As DNA, the CDR3 is TGCGCCAGCAGCTTGGGTACTAGCGGGAGAAGCTACGAGCAGTACTTC. This sequence encodes CASSLGTSGRSYEQYF.

The chain combines TRBV28 with TRBJ1-1; a possible D gene is TRBD1 (6 bases). Trimming cost V 5 bases and J 2 bases, with 9 bases left between them. The CDR3 is 13 residues long. Germline CDR1 is MDHEN and CDR2 is SYDVKM. The chain's CDR3 is CASSPGHNTEAFF. DNA for the CDR3: TGTGCCAGCAGTCCGGGACACAACACTGAAGCTTTCTTT.

The V and J genes are TRBV2 and TRBJ2-1, with 7 bases aligning to TRBD2. CDR1 and CDR2 from the germline V gene are SNHLY and FYNNEI. The length of the CDR3 is 15 residues. Trimming at V came to 7 bases and at J to 2 bases, leaving 8 bases not matched to a gene. Written as DNA, the CDR3 is TGTGCCAGCAATCGGGGCGGGAGAGCCTACAATGAGCAGTTCTTC. Translation gives CASNRGGRAYNEQFF.

The chain carries TRBV5-1 and TRBJ2-2, with 8 bases aligning to TRBD2. Per germline, CDR1 SGHRS and CDR2 YFSETQ. The V segment lost 3 bases and the J segment 4 bases; nucleotides outside the gene matches: 8. The length of the CDR3 is 16 residues. The DNA for the CDR3 is TGCGCCAGCAGCTCCGGACTAGCTACCCTCACCGGGGAGCTGTTTTTT. It codes for CASSSGLATLTGELFF. Full variable domain (missing parts from reference TRBV5-1 and TRBJ2-2): KAGVTQTPRYLIKTRGQQVTLSCSPISGHRSVSWYQQTPGQGLQFLFEYFSETQRNKGNFPGRFSGRQFSNSRSEMNVSTLELGDSALYLCASSSGLATLTGELFFGEGSRLTVL.

This clone was seen a few times. This CDR3 is also generated by other DNA sequences in the sample. V and J are TRBV18 and TRBJ1-2, with D possibly TRBD1 on 5 matching bases. This CDR3 region has 14 residues. Trimming removed 3 bases from V and 1 base from J, with 9 bases in between. Germline V lookup: CDR1 KGHSH, CDR2 LQKENI. The CDR3 DNA reads TGTGCCAGCTCACCTAGCCAGGGTAACTATGGCTACACCTTC. It encodes CASSPSQGNYGYTF.

The chain has TRBV29-1 and TRBJ2-7; tentatively, D is TRBD2 (6 bases). V was clipped by 3 bases and J by 7 bases, with 16 bases between them. This CDR3 has 13 amino acids. Germline V gene sequence: CDR1 SQVTM, CDR2 ANQGSEA. The CDR3, as DNA: TGCAGCGTTGAGGGTAGTGGGGCGGGGGAGCAGTACTTC. Encoded protein: CSVEGSGAGEQYF.

The count of this clone is one. J is TRBJ2-7 and V is TRBV6-5; D perhaps matches TRBD2 (5 bases). Trimming cost V 5 bases and J 4 bases, with 15 bases left between them. Looked up from germline, CDR1 is MNHEY and CDR2 is SVGAGI. This CDR3 has 14 residues. The CDR3 DNA reads as TGTGCCAGCAGTCCCCGGGGATTCCATTACGAGCAGTACTTC. Translated, it gives CASSPRGFHYEQYF.

V is TRBV2 and J is TRBJ2-5; TRBD2 is a possible D gene (5 bases). Germline loops: CDR1 SNHLY, CDR2 FYNNEI. The CDR3 is made up of 14 amino acids. V lost 6 bases to trimming and J lost 2 bases, with 13 bases between them. CDR3 protein: CASRPTRFQETQYF. CDR3 in DNA: TGTGCCAGCAGACCAACTAGATTTCAAGAGACCCAGTACTTC.

This chain links TRBV11-3 with TRBJ1-1; TRBD1 matches 10 bases. The germline gives CDR1 SGHNT, CDR2 YENEEA. With V trimmed by 3 bases and J by 0 bases, 1 base remained unmatched. This CDR3 has 15 amino acids. The CDR3: CASSLGQGMNTEAFF. The CDR3 DNA reads TGTGCCAGCAGCTTGGGACAGGGGATGAACACTGAAGCTTTCTTT.

The V call is TRBV5-1, the J call TRBJ1-3, with D possibly matching TRBD1 (6 bases). Germline V CDR1 and CDR2: SGHRS, YFSETQ. V was shortened by 7 bases and J by 0 bases, with 11 bases between the two germline ends. The length of the CDR3 is 14 residues. The CDR3 sequence: CASQQGSSGNTIYF. The CDR3 nucleotides are TGCGCCAGCCAGCAGGGGTCCTCTGGAAACACCATATATTTT.

This chain connects TRBV7-2 to TRBJ2-3; D perhaps matches TRBD2 (6 bases). This CDR3 contains 15 residues. Trimming cost V 5 bases and J 5 bases, with 17 bases left between them. The germline CDR1 and CDR2 sequences are SGHTA and FQGNSA. The chain's CDR3 is CASSVRAGKGDTQYF. CDR3 in DNA: TGTGCCAGCAGCGTCCGGGCGGGAAAGGGAGATACGCAGTATTTT.

V and J are TRBV7-2 and TRBJ1-5, with D unclear. Germline CDR1 SGHTA, CDR2 FQGNSA. The germline V and J ends were trimmed by 1 base and 9 bases, with 16 bases remaining between them. The CDR3 spans 15 residues. CDR3 DNA: TGTGCCAGCAGCTTAGGGGGAGTAATAGGGAGGCCCCAGCATTTT. This sequence encodes CASSLGGVIGRPQHF.

This chain connects TRBV5-1 to TRBJ2-2, with TRBD1 matching over 10 bases. Germline V gives CDR1 SGHRS, CDR2 YFSETQ. The J segment lost 4 bases and the V segment lost 4 bases, leaving 7 bases of the junction unmatched. The CDR3 loop spans 16 amino acids. The CDR3 here is CASSPTGTGATGELFF. CDR3 DNA: TGCGCCAGCAGCCCAACCGGGACAGGGGCCACCGGGGAGCTGTTTTTT.

The chain joins TRBV6-5 to TRBJ2-7; D is ambiguous. The CDR3 runs to 14 residues. Looked up from germline, CDR1 is MNHEY and CDR2 is SVGAGI. The ends were cut back, 6 bases at V and 2 bases at J, with 14 bases in the middle. DNA of the CDR3: TGTGCCAGCAGCTATACTAAGGTGGCCTACGAGCAGTACTTC. Its protein product is CASSYTKVAYEQYF.

A word on this clone: The sample has other DNA sequences that encode this CDR3 too. The chain carries TRBV5-1 and TRBJ1-2; 10 bases line up with TRBD1. Trimming took 0 bases from V and 7 from J; bases not matched to a gene: 3. The CDR3 is made up of 14 amino acids. Germline-derived CDR1 and CDR2 are SGHRS and YFSETQ. CDR3 sequence (DNA): TGCGCCAGCAGCTTGGGACAGGGGGCAAGTGGCTACACCTTC. It encodes CASSLGQGASGYTF. Filled out from reference TRBV5-1 and TRBJ1-2, the complete variable domain reads KAGVTQTPRYLIKTRGQQVTLSCSPISGHRSVSWYQQTPGQGLQFLFEYFSETQRNKGNFPGRFSGRQFSNSRSEMNVSTLELGDSALYLCASSLGQGASGYTFGSGTRLTVV.

The rearrangement uses TRBV4-2 and TRBJ1-5, with D unresolved. Germline V gives CDR1 LGHNA, CDR2 YNFKEQ. Trimming removed 4 bases from V and 7 bases from J, with 20 bases in between. The CDR3 spans 16 residues. CDR3 sequence reads: CASSPLPVSGRQPQHF. CDR3 bases: TGTGCCAGCAGCCCGCTTCCGGTCTCGGGGAGGCAGCCCCAGCATTTT.

The chain employs TRBV7-8 and TRBJ1-1; D is unclear. Per the germline V gene, CDR1 is SGHVS and CDR2 is FQNEAQ. Trimming removed 1 base at V and 0 bases at J, with 9 bases between. CDR3 length equals 15 residues. The CDR3: CASSLEGGLNTEAFF. The CDR3 DNA is TGTGCCAGCAGCTTAGAGGGCGGGTTGAACACTGAAGCTTTCTTT.

This chain links TRBV18 with TRBJ2-7; D might be TRBD1 (5 bases). V dropped 3 bases and J dropped 0 bases, with 12 bases sitting between them. CDR3 length: 15 amino acids. In germline, CDR1 is KGHSH, CDR2 LQKENI. As DNA, the CDR3 is TGTGCCAGCTCACCGCCTGGGGCGAGCTCCTACGAGCAGTACTTC. This gives the protein CASSPPGASSYEQYF. Variable domain in full (rest from reference TRBV18 and TRBJ2-7): NAGVMQNPRHLVRRRGQEARLRCSPMKGHSHVYWYRQLPEEGLKFMVYLQKENIIDESGMPKERFSAEFPKEGPSILRIQQVVRGDSAAYFCASSPPGASSYEQYFGPGTRLTVT.

The V and J genes are TRBV7-6 and TRBJ1-6; 7 bases agree with TRBD1. CDR1 SGHVS and CDR2 FNYEAQ come from the germline V gene. The CDR3 consists of 15 residues. Trimming at V came to 3 bases and at J to 7 bases, leaving 6 bases not matched to a gene. The CDR3 protein is CASSFAGTANSPLHF. The DNA for the CDR3 is TGTGCCAGCAGCTTTGCCGGGACAGCCAATTCACCCCTCCACTTT.

This sequence joins TRBV5-1 and TRBJ2-3, with TRBD2 matching over 7 bases. This CDR3 has 15 amino acids. V shed 2 bases, J shed 2 bases, and the junction held 5 bases outside the gene matches. Germline-derived CDR1 and CDR2 are SGHRS and YFSETQ. CDR3 region: CASSLTAGFTDTQYF. The CDR3 nucleotides read TGCGCCAGCAGCTTAACAGCGGGATTCACAGATACGCAGTATTTT.

V is TRBV19 and J is TRBJ1-3; TRBD1 aligns across 8 bases. CDR3 size: 16 residues. J gave up 0 bases and V 5 bases, and 6 bases lay outside the gene matches. The germline CDR1 and CDR2 sequences are LNHDA and SQIVND (reference sequence). DNA of the CDR3: TGTGCCAGTAGTCCGGGACAGGCCTTCTCTGGAAACACCATATATTTT. Its translation: CASSPGQAFSGNTIYF.